This entry concerns a single T cell receptor (beta chain). Its cognate antigen has yet to be identified. Base-call qualities are not available, and no considerably larger clone is one nucleotide away. The sample originates from a study of blood T cell repertoires in COVID-19 (dated by TCRdb to 2019 to 2021). About the full investigation: Samples covering the acute and convalescent phases of COVID-19 were provided by collaborators in the United States, Italy and Spain. The material from the prospective study consisted of cDNA or gDNA derived from T cells, B-cell-depleted T cells, or PBMCs. Deeply sampled blood TCRbeta repertoires from subjects exposed to, actively infected with, or recovered from COVID-19 were included in the dataset. The repertoires were made available in a free public database intended to serve as a resource for research on the immune response to SARS-CoV-2. The samples were drawn from two sources: the first 160 participants of the ongoing ImmuneRACE study, and some 1,300 subjects contributed by 6 global collaborators. Nearly every sample came with metadata listing a de-identified subject ID, COVID-19 status, age in years and sex. HLA class I and class II types, where available, came from metadata supplied by the sample provider rather than from assay-based typing.

Sequences SNHLY (CDR1) and FYNNEI (CDR2) are obtained from the germline V gene. V loses 2 bases of germline sequence and J loses 0 bases, and the interval between the two ends is 4 bases. Including cysteine and phenylalanine, the CDR3 has 14 amino acids. Only the CDR3 region is kept as DNA, spanning 42 bases read in frame from base 1. Overall study outcomes, separate from this receptor: The quantity of clinical and demographic metadata differed by source and by participant and was supplied without curation.

One collaborating source in Seattle enrolled patients while the patients were actively infected and followed the patients over time throughout the course of disease. Each collaborating institution followed its own protocols to collect whole blood in K2EDTA tubes. Collaborator samples were shipped for TCRbeta analysis as frozen whole blood, isolated PBMCs, or DNA extracted from either sample type. The immunoSEQ Assay, a bias-controlled multiplex PCR, was used to amplify TCRbeta CDR3 regions from genomic DNA. The paper's data handling went like this. The number of nucleated cells in each sample was estimated from the amplification of reference gene primers within the assay. To quantify the absolute abundance of each unique TCRbeta CDR3 rearrangement, sequence reads were collapsed and filtered. Productive Simpson clonality was computed per sample as the square root of Simpson's diversity index over productive rearrangements. Sourced from immuneACCESS, this table was stored by TCRdb with only in-frame sequences that have V and J called. A share of the clones is absent; for the studies checked, an unresolved V gene accounts for under half, and the remainder has no known explanation. Clone size and the V and J calls come from that table; the DNA yielded D and trimming. The sample includes around 40,000 clones, with just under 90% observed a single time. The biggest ten clones account for 3.5% to 5% of the sample.

Sequencing was done on a sample of peripheral blood. The rearrangement joined TRBV2 to TRBJ1-4; the D gene is not confidently resolved. The sequence derives from a man between 40 and 49 years old with COVID-19, enrolled during active disease. The DNA reads as follows: TGTGCCAGCAGTGAATCCACAACTAATGAAAAACTGTTTTTT. Its translation reads: CASSESTTNEKLFF.